The entry below gives a single TCR beta chain sequence along with its context. This specimen comes from a study of blood T cells in healthy people across ages. As for the study in general: With template switching, about one barcoded beta molecule was captured per two T cells.

The length of the CDR3 is 14 residues. Germline CDR1 SEHNR, CDR2 FQNEAQ (reference sequence). Trimming left V 4 bases short and J 6 bases short, with 12 bases between. With a J-beta primer mix and a sample-barcoded 5' primer, a second PCR ran roughly 6 to 12 cycles. A template-switch adaptor with 12 random nucleotides tagged each cDNA molecule. TCRdb re-analysed the 5' RACE reads in MiXCR, keeping a single row per CDR3 protein. The sample has 650,000 to 900,000 distinct CDR3 sequences; about 59% are singletons. Staff drew 8 to 10 milliliters of peripheral blood from each donor. This sequence was found in a man aged 25-40 years in good health. V gene TRBV7-9 combines with J gene TRBJ2-2; D not resolved. The material sequenced was blood. The CDR3 loop is CASSSPVLSGELFF. DNA for the CDR3: TGTGCCAGCAGCTCTCCCGTCCTATCCGGGGAGCTGTTTTTT.